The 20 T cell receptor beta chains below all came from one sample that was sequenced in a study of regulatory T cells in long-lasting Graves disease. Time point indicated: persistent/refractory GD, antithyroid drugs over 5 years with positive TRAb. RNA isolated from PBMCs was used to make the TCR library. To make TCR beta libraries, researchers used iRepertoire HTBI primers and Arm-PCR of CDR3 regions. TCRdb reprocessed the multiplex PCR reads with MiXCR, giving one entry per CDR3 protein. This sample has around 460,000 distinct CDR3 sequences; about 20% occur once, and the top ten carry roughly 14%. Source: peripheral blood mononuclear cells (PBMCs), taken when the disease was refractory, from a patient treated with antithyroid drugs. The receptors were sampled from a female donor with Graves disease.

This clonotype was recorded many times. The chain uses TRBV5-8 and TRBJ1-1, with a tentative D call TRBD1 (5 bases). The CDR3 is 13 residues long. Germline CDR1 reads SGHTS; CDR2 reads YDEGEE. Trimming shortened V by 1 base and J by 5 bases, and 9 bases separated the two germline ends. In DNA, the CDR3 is TGTGCCAGCAGCTTGAGCAGGGAGACTGAAGCTTTCTTT. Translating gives CASSLSRETEAFF.

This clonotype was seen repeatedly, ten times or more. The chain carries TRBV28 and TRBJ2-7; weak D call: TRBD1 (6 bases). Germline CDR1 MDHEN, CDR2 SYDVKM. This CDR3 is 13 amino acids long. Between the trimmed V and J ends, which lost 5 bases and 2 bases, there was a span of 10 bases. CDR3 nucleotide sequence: TGTGCCAGCAGTGGGGGCCGAGCCTACGAGCAGTACTTC. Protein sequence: CASSGGRAYEQYF.

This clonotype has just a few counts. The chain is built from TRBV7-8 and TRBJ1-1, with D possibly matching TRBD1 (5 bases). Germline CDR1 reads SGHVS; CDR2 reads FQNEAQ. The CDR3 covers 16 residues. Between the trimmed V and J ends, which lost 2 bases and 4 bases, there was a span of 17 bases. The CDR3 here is CASSLRWDPRGTEAFF. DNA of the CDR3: TGTGCCAGCAGCTTAAGGTGGGACCCCCGGGGCACTGAAGCTTTCTTT.

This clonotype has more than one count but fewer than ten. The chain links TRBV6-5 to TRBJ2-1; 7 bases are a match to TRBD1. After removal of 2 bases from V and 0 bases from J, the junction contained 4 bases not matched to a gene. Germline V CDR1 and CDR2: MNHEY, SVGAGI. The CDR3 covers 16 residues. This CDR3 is CASSYNRGSSYNEQFF. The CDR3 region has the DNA TGTGCCAGCAGTTACAACAGGGGAAGCTCCTACAATGAGCAGTTCTTC.

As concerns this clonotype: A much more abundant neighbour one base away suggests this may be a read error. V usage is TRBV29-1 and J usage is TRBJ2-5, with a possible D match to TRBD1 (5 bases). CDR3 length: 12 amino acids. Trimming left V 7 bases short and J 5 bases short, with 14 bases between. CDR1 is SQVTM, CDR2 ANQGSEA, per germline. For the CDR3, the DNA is TGCAGCGCTGTGTGGGGCCTGGAGACCCAGTACTTC. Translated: CSAVWGLETQYF. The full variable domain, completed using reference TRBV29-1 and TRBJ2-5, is SAVISQKPSRDICQRGTSLTIQCQVDSQVTMMFWYRQQPGQSLTLIATANQGSEATYESGFVIDKFPISRPNLTFSTLTVSNMSPEDSSIYLCSAVWGLETQYFGPGTRLLVL.

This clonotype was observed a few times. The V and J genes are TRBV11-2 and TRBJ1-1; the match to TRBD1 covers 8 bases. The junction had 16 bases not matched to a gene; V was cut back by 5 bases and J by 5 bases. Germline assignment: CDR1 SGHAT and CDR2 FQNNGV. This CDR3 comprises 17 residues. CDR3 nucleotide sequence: TGTGCCAGCAGCCCGACTAATTCCAGGGGGCATGGAACTGAAGCTTTCTTT. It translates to CASSPTNSRGHGTEAFF.

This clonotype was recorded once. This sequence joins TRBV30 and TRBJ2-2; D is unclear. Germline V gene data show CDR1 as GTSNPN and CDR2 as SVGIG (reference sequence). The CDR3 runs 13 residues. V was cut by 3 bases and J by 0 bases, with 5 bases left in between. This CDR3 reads CAWRATNTGELFF. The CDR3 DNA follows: TGTGCCTGGAGAGCTACGAACACCGGGGAGCTGTTTTTT. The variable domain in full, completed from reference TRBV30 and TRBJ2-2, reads SQTIHQWPATLVQPVGSPLSLECTVEGTSNPNLYWYRQAAGRGLQLLFYSVGIGQISSEVPQNLSASRPQDRQFILSSKKLLLSDSGFYLCAWRATNTGELFFGEGSRLTVL.

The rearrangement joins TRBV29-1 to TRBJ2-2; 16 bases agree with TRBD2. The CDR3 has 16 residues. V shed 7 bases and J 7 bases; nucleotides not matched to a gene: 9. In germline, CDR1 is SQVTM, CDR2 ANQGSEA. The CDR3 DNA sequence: TGCAGCGCGGGACTAGCGGGAGGGATCGGGATCGGGGAGCTGTTTTTT. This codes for CSAGLAGGIGIGELFF.

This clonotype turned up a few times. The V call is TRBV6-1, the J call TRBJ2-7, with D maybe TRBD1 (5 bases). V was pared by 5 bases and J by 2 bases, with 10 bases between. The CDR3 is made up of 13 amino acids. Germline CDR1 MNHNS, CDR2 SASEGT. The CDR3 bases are TGTGCCAGCAGTCAGACAGATACCTACGAGCAGTACTTC. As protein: CASSQTDTYEQYF.

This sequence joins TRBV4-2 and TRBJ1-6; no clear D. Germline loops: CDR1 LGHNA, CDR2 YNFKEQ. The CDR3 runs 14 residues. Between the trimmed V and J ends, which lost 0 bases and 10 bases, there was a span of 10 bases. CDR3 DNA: TGTGCCAGCAGCCAAGATTCGACCGGATCACCCCTCCACTTT. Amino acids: CASSQDSTGSPLHF.

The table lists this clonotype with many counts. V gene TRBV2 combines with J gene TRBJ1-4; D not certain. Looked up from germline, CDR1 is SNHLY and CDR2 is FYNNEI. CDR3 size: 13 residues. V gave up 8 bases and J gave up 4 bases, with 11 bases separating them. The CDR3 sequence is CASVRAFNEKLFF. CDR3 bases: TGTGCCAGCGTTAGAGCTTTTAATGAAAAACTGTTTTTT.

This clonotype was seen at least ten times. This CDR3 reads CASSRDRGIHEQYF. CDR3 coding DNA: TGCGCCAGCAGCCGGGACAGGGGGATTCACGAGCAGTACTTC. The V and J genes are TRBV5-1 and TRBJ2-7; 11 nucleotides match TRBD1. Germline assignment: CDR1 SGHRS and CDR2 YFSETQ. The J segment lost 5 bases and the V segment lost 4 bases, leaving 5 bases of the junction unmatched. This CDR3 has 14 residues.

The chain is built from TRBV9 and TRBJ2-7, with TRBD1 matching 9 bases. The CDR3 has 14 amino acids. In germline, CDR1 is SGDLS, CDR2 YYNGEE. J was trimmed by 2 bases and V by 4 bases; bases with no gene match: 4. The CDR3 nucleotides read TGTGCCAGCAGCATGGGACAGGGCACCTACGAGCAGTACTTC. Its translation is CASSMGQGTYEQYF.

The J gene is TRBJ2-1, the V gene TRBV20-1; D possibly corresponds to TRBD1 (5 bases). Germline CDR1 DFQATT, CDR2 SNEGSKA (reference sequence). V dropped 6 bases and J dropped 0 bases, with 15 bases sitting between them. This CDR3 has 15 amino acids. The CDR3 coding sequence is TGCAGTGCGGGGCGAGATATAAGCTCCTACAATGAGCAGTTCTTC. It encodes CSAGRDISSYNEQFF.

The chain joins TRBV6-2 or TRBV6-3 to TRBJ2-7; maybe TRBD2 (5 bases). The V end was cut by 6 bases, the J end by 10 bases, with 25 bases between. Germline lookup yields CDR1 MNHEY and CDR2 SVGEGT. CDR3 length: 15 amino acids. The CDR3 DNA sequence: TGTGCCAGCAGCTCCATAGGCGGACTCCTATCCTTTCAGTACTTC. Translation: CASSSIGGLLSFQYF.

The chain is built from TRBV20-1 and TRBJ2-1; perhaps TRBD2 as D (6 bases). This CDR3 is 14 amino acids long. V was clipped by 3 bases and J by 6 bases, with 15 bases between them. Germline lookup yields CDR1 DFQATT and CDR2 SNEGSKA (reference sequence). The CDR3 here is CSARPPGLPNEQFF. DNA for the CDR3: TGCAGTGCTAGGCCACCGGGACTTCCCAATGAGCAGTTCTTC.

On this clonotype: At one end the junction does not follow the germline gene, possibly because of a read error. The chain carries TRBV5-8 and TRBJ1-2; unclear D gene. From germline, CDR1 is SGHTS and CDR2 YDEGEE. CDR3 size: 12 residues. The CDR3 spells CASSLDTGGYTF. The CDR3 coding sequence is TGTGCCAGCAGTTTGGATACGGGCGGCTACACCTTC.

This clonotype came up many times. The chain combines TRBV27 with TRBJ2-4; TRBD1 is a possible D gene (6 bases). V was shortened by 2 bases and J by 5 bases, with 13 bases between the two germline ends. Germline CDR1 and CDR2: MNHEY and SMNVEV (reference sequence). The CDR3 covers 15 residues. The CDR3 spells CASSLDTGIQNIQYF. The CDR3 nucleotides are TGTGCCAGCAGTTTAGACACAGGGATTCAAAACATTCAGTACTTC.

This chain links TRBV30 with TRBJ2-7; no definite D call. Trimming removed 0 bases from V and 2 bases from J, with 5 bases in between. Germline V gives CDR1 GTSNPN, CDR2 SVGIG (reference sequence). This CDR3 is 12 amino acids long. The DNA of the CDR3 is TGTGCCTGGAGTGTAAACGCCTACGAGCAGTACTTC. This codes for CAWSVNAYEQYF.

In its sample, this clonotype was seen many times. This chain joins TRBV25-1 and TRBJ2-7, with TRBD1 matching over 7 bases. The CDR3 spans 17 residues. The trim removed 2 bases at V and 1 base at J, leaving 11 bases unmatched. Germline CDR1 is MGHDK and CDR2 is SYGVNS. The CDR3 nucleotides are TGTGCCAGCAGTGAAGGGGCAGGGGGTGGTGATTCCTACGAGCAGTACTTC. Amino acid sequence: CASSEGAGGGDSYEQYF.